The clone carrying this T cell receptor beta chain was found a few times. The source of the sample is a study of T cells after yellow fever vaccination. The CDR3 spans 16 residues. The germline gives CDR1 SGHAT, CDR2 FQDESV (reference sequence). V was shortened by 2 bases and J by 2 bases, with 12 bases between the two germline ends. TCRdb reprocessed the 5' RACE reads with MiXCR, giving one entry per CDR3 protein. The sample has some 200,000 distinct CDR3 sequences; approximately 10% are singletons. The clonotype comes from a man younger than 35 who received the YFV17D yellow fever vaccine. The sequencing used CD8+ T cells sorted from PBMCs, collected 15 days after the yellow fever booster vaccination. This chain uses TRBV11-1 with TRBJ2-2, with a tentative D call TRBD1 (5 bases). Here the CDR3 reads CASSLRPTVNTGELFF. The CDR3 DNA is TGTGCCAGCAGCTTACGCCCGACAGTAAACACCGGGGAGCTGTTTTTT.